This T cell receptor (beta chain) was obtained from a study of molecular identifiers for immune sequencing clone quantification. General study findings and limits: A shared barcode on identical TCR molecules could lead to underestimated sizes for highly expanded clones.

A remark on this clonotype: Its antigen is unknown. Possible read error: a much larger clone is one base away.

The bulk TCR libraries were made with methods described before and with listed TCR primers. TCRdb re-analysed the PCR reads in MiXCR, keeping a single row per CDR3 protein. The repertoire holds 400,000 to 600,000 distinct CDR3 sequences, over 20% seen once, with 0.7% to 1% in the top ten. The CDR3 covers 12 residues. Germline V gene lookup returns CDR1 GTSNPN and CDR2 SVGIG (reference sequence). The CD8+CD4-CCR7+CD45RA+ phenotype defined the sorted naive CD8 T cells. The sequenced sample consisted of naive CD8+ T cells from blood, with Jurkat cell RNA spiked in. The subset here: FACS-sorted CD8+CD4-CCR7+CD45RA+ naive T cells. The chain carries TRBV30 and TRBJ2-2; D is uncertain. The receptor was derived from a human donor in good health. Some libraries in this study had Jurkat cell RNA spiked in. The CDR3 region is CAWSRNTWELFF. DNA of the CDR3: TGTGCCTGGAGCAGGAACACCTGGGAGCTGTTTTTT.